These 26 T cell receptor beta chains came from one sample sequenced in a study of blood T cell repertoires in COVID-19. The protocol was immunoSEQ multiplex PCR, while the TCRdb copy is restricted to in-frame clones and leaves out a portion. The sample comprises about 250,000 clones, around 85% of which are singletons, and around 9.8% rests with the top ten. The sequencing input was PBMCs or T cells enriched from blood (not recorded which). These receptors were obtained from a woman aged 45-60 years with acute COVID-19.

This clone was recorded only once. V is TRBV5-4 and J is TRBJ2-6, with no clear D. Trimming left V 2 bases short and J 0 bases short, with 6 bases between. From germline, CDR1 is SGHNT and CDR2 YYREEE (reference sequence). The CDR3 consists of 15 residues. The CDR3 DNA reads TGTGCCAGCAGCTTCCCCAACTCTGGGGCCAACGTCCTGACTTTC. The encoded protein is CASSFPNSGANVLTF.

The chain uses TRBV2 and TRBJ2-7; maybe TRBD1 (5 bases). The germline V gene has CDR1 SNHLY and CDR2 FYNNEI. The V and J ends lost 6 bases and 5 bases respectively, with 14 bases between them. This CDR3 has 13 residues. CDR3 DNA: TGTGCCAGCAGACTCTTGTGGGGCAACGAGCAGTACTTC. Its protein product is CASRLLWGNEQYF.

The chain is built from TRBV18 and TRBJ1-2; the match to TRBD1 covers 8 bases. V trimming: 3 bases; J trimming: 4 bases; junction bases outside the gene matches: 13. Germline-derived CDR1 and CDR2 are KGHSH and LQKENI. This CDR3 is 17 amino acids long. CDR3 DNA sequence: TGTGCCAGCTCACCGACTCAAGAGACAGGGGTTACCTATGGCTACACCTTC. Its protein product is CASSPTQETGVTYGYTF.

This clone was seen only once. The same CDR3 also results from other DNA sequences found in this sample. This chain links TRBV9 with TRBJ1-1; no definite D call. The CDR3 length is 14 residues. V was cut by 0 bases and J by 1 base, with 7 bases left in between. Looked up from germline, CDR1 is SGDLS and CDR2 is YYNGEE. This CDR3 is CASSVVAENTEAFF. As DNA, the CDR3 is TGTGCCAGCAGCGTAGTGGCAGAGAACACTGAAGCTTTCTTT.

The rearrangement uses TRBV3-1 (or the pseudogene TRBV3-2) and TRBJ1-2, with 7 bases lining up with TRBD1. J gave up 1 base and V 3 bases, and 2 bases lay outside the gene matches. This CDR3 has 14 amino acids. The germline CDR1 and CDR2 sequences are LGHDT and YNNKEL (reference sequence). The CDR3 DNA reads TGTGCCAGCAGCCAGGGACAGTATAACTATGGCTACACCTTC. Residues: CASSQGQYNYGYTF.

This chain joins TRBV7-2 and TRBJ1-5; no reliable D call. Germline loops: CDR1 SGHTA, CDR2 FQGNSA. Trimming removed 0 bases at V and 6 bases at J, with 12 bases between. There are 15 residues in the CDR3. This CDR3 reads CASSLASPGGQPQHF. The CDR3 DNA reads as TGTGCCAGCAGCTTAGCCTCTCCGGGAGGTCAGCCCCAGCATTTT.

The chain links TRBV3-1 (or the pseudogene TRBV3-2) to TRBJ1-5, with a tentative D call TRBD1 (5 bases). V was cut by 1 base and J by 2 bases, with 12 bases left in between. From germline, CDR1 is LGHDT and CDR2 YNNKEL (reference sequence). The CDR3 extends over 16 amino acids. This CDR3 is CASSQGAGSGNQPQHF. Here the CDR3 DNA reads TGTGCCAGCAGCCAAGGGGCAGGGTCGGGCAATCAGCCCCAGCATTTT.

CDR3 residues: CASSPVATGLNQPQHF. The CDR3, as DNA: TGTGCCAGCAGCCCGGTCGCGACAGGGCTCAATCAGCCCCAGCATTTT. The gene calls are TRBV6-2 or TRBV6-3 and TRBJ1-5, with TRBD1 identical over 7 bases. The germline V gene has CDR1 MNHEY and CDR2 SVGEGT. The CDR3 is 16 residues long. Unmatched junction bases numbered 11, after V lost 6 bases and J lost 3 bases.

V and J are TRBV4-3 and TRBJ1-3, with 7 bases lining up with TRBD1. The CDR3 runs 16 residues. Losses at the gene ends were 0 bases for V and 0 bases for J; bases not matched to a gene: 2. From germline, CDR1 is LGHNA and CDR2 YSLEER. CDR3 in amino acids: CASSQDWDSSGNTIYF. CDR3 sequence (DNA): TGCGCCAGCAGCCAAGATTGGGACAGCTCTGGAAACACCATATATTTT.

The chain recombines TRBV10-3 with TRBJ1-1; D unclear. V gave up 6 bases and J gave up 5 bases, with 13 bases separating them. Germline V gene lookup returns CDR1 ENHRY and CDR2 SYGVKD. This CDR3 has 13 amino acids. CDR3: CAIRPRERTEAFF. CDR3 nucleotides: TGTGCCATCAGACCTAGAGAAAGGACTGAAGCTTTCTTT.

The V gene is TRBV3-1 (or the pseudogene TRBV3-2), the J gene TRBJ2-5; unclear D gene. The CDR3 consists of 13 residues. The V end lost 1 base, the J end lost 1 base, and 4 bases lay between the germline ends. Germline lookup yields CDR1 LGHDT and CDR2 YNNKEL (reference sequence). The CDR3 nucleotides read TGTGCCAGCAGCCAAGGGCTCCAAGAGACCCAGTACTTC. It is translated as CASSQGLQETQYF.

The DNA of the CDR3 is TGTGCCAGCAGCGTAAGGGACTCCACTGAAGCTTTCTTT. This gives the protein CASSVRDSTEAFF. The J gene is TRBJ1-1, the V gene TRBV9; tentatively, D is TRBD1 (5 bases). Germline values: CDR1 SGDLS, CDR2 YYNGEE. This CDR3 is 13 amino acids long. The germline V and J ends were trimmed by 1 base and 4 bases, with 8 bases remaining between them.

The table lists this clone with a count of one. The rearrangement joins TRBV6-2 or TRBV6-3 to TRBJ1-5, with D unclear. Per the germline V gene, CDR1 is MNHEY and CDR2 is SVGEGT. The CDR3 loop spans 14 amino acids. Trimming took off 5 bases at V and 3 bases at J, with 11 bases between the two ends. The CDR3 region has the DNA TGTGCCAGCAGTGTCCGACTGACCAATCAGCCCCAGCATTTT. Translating gives CASSVRLTNQPQHF.

The chain couples TRBV24-1 to TRBJ1-2; weak D call: TRBD1 (6 bases). V was cut by 4 bases and J by 4 bases, with 21 bases left in between. CDR3 length: 17 residues. CDR1 is KGHDR, CDR2 SFDVKD, per germline. The CDR3 coding sequence is TGTGCCACCAGTGACTTTAAAACAGGGATCTATAGCTATGGCTACACCTTC. This codes for CATSDFKTGIYSYGYTF.

The rearrangement joins TRBV19 to TRBJ2-1; 13 nucleotides align to TRBD2. After removal of 8 bases from V and 7 bases from J, the junction contained 5 bases not matched to a gene. Germline V CDR1 and CDR2: LNHDA, SQIVND (reference sequence). The CDR3 loop spans 14 amino acids. DNA for the CDR3: TGTGCCAGTCGGACTAGCGGGGGTCGTAATGAGCAGTTCTTC. This translates into CASRTSGGRNEQFF.

V is TRBV30 and J is TRBJ1-2, with 9 bases lining up with TRBD1. CDR3 length: 14 residues. CDR1 is GTSNPN, CDR2 SVGIG, per germline (reference sequence). J lost 2 bases, V lost 5 bases, and 6 bases had no gene match. The DNA of the CDR3 is TGTGCCTGGGATCCGGGACAGGGAAACTATGGCTACACCTTC. Translation gives CAWDPGQGNYGYTF.

The chain links TRBV2 to TRBJ1-2, with 7 positions matching TRBD1. The V gene end was trimmed by 6 bases and the J gene end by 8 bases; junction bases not matched to a gene: 9. The V gene's germline CDR1 is SNHLY and CDR2 FYNNEI. The CDR3 sequence is 13 residues long. CDR3 nucleotide sequence: TGTGCCAGCAGCGAAACAGGGGTGAGAGGCTACACCTTC. Its protein product is CASSETGVRGYTF.

The chain has TRBV6-5 and TRBJ1-2; TRBD1 aligns across 9 bases. The length of the CDR3 is 15 residues. Trimming took 0 bases from V and 3 from J; bases not matched to a gene: 2. Germline assignment: CDR1 MNHEY and CDR2 SVGAGI. The CDR3 DNA sequence: TGTGCCAGCAGTTACTCCGGACAGGGGTACTATGGCTACACCTTC. It is translated as CASSYSGQGYYGYTF.

This chain joins TRBV10-3 and TRBJ2-3; 10 positions match TRBD1. This CDR3 spans 15 amino acids. The V and J ends lost 3 bases and 4 bases, in that order; junction bases with no gene match: 4. Germline CDR1 ENHRY, CDR2 SYGVKD. The CDR3 sequence: CAISEGDRGSDTQYF. For the CDR3, the DNA is TGTGCCATCAGTGAAGGGGACAGGGGCTCAGATACGCAGTATTTT.

The chain recombines TRBV5-6 with TRBJ1-4; maybe TRBD1 (5 bases). Germline V gene data show CDR1 as SGHDT and CDR2 as YYEEEE. Trimming shortened V by 0 bases and J by 10 bases, and 13 bases separated the two germline ends. This CDR3 comprises 14 residues. This CDR3 is CASSLEAGRGKLFF. DNA for the CDR3: TGTGCCAGCAGCTTGGAGGCAGGGAGGGGAAAACTGTTTTTT.

The V call is TRBV9, the J call TRBJ1-1, with 7 bases aligning to TRBD1. V shed 0 bases, J shed 0 bases, and the junction held 8 bases outside the gene matches. The germline V gene has CDR1 SGDLS and CDR2 YYNGEE. This CDR3 has 17 residues. Here the CDR3 reads CASSVDLAGGVNTEAFF. CDR3 nucleotide sequence: TGTGCCAGCAGCGTAGATTTGGCAGGGGGTGTGAACACTGAAGCTTTCTTT.

The rearrangement uses TRBV5-6 and TRBJ2-1; TRBD2 is a possible D gene (5 bases). V gave up 4 bases and J gave up 6 bases, with 14 bases separating them. From germline, CDR1 is SGHDT and CDR2 YYEEEE. The CDR3 has 14 amino acids. As DNA, the CDR3 is TGTGCCAGCAGCCCGGAGGTAGGCACCAATGAGCAGTTCTTC. Translated, it gives CASSPEVGTNEQFF.

The chain is built from TRBV15 and TRBJ1-4, with 10 bases lining up with TRBD1. CDR1 is LNHNV and CDR2 is YYDKDF in the germline V gene (reference sequence). The J segment lost 8 bases and the V segment lost 1 base, leaving 7 bases of the junction unmatched. This CDR3 has 16 amino acids. The CDR3 reads CATSRASGTGEEKLFF. CDR3 sequence (DNA): TGTGCCACCAGCAGAGCCTCCGGGACAGGGGAGGAAAAACTGTTTTTT.

The J gene is TRBJ2-5, the V gene TRBV3-1 (or the pseudogene TRBV3-2), with D possibly being TRBD2 (6 bases). V lost 0 bases and J 1 base, leaving 18 bases between the germline ends. The CDR3 has 18 residues. CDR1 is LGHDT, CDR2 YNNKEL, per germline (reference sequence). CDR3 bases: TGTGCCAGCAGCCAAGATGGGAGAACGGGAGCCGGCCAAGAGACCCAGTACTTC. It specifies CASSQDGRTGAGQETQYF.

The chain links TRBV20-1 to TRBJ2-1, with 8 bases identical to TRBD2. CDR1 DFQATT and CDR2 SNEGSKA come from the germline V gene (reference sequence). There are 13 residues in the CDR3. J lost 6 bases, V lost 3 bases, and 4 bases had no gene match. CDR3 sequence (DNA): TGCAGTGCTAGTGGCGGGGGGACCAATGAGCAGTTCTTC. This sequence encodes CSASGGGTNEQFF.

V gene TRBV7-2 combines with J gene TRBJ2-5; 8 bases are shared with TRBD2. This CDR3 comprises 14 residues. J lost 4 bases, V lost 7 bases, and 8 bases had no gene match. Germline CDR1 reads SGHTA; CDR2 reads FQGNSA. The CDR3 nucleotides are TGTGCCAGCACTGCCGGGGGGGGGCGAGAGACCCAGTACTTC. Protein product: CASTAGGGRETQYF.